This T cell receptor (beta chain) was sequenced during a study of blood T cell repertoires in COVID-19. Study overall: Donors in the United States, Italy and Spain gave samples during acute or convalescent COVID-19.

This CDR3 has 11 amino acids. CDR1 is MNHEY, CDR2 SVGAGI, per germline. Trimming cost V 6 bases and J 4 bases, with 6 bases left between them. Which cohort a participant joined came from the clinical history participants gave. Original handling: How many nucleated cells were present was estimated from reference gene primer amplification. The assay was immunoSEQ multiplex PCR, and TCRdb's table has in-frame clones only and misses some. Clone size and V and J calls were adopted from that table, with D and trimming inferred from the DNA. The sample lists some 300,000 clones, around nine tenths occurring once.

The chain uses TRBV6-5 and TRBJ1-1; no firm D call. The source of this sequence is a woman aged 45 to 65 who had been exposed to COVID-19. The sample comprised PBMCs or T cells enriched from blood (not recorded which). The CDR3: CASRVSTEAFF. The CDR3 region has the DNA TGTGCCAGCAGGGTTAGCACTGAAGCTTTCTTT.